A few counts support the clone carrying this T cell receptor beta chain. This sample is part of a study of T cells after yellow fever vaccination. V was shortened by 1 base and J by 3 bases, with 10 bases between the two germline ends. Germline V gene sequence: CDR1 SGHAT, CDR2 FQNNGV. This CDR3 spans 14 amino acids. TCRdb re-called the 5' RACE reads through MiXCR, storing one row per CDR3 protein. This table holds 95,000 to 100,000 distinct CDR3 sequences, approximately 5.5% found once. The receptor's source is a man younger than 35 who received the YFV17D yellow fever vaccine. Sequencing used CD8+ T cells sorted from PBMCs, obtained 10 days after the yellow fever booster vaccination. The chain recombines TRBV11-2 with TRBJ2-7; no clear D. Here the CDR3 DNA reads TGTGCCAGCAGCTTAGGGTACAGCTACTACGAGCAGTACGTC. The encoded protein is CASSLGYSYYEQYV.